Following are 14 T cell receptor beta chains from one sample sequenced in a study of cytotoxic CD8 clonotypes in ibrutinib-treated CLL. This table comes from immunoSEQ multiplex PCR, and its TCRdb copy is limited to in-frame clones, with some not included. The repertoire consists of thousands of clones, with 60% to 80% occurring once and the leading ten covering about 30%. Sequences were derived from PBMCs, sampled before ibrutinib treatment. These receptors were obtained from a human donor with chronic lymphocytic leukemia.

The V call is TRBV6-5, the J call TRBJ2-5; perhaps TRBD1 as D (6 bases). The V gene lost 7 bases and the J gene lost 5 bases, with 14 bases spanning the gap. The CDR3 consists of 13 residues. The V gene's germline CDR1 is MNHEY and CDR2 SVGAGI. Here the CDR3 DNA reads TGTGCCAGCACCCCGACAGGAAGGGAGACCCAGTACTTC. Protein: CASTPTGRETQYF.

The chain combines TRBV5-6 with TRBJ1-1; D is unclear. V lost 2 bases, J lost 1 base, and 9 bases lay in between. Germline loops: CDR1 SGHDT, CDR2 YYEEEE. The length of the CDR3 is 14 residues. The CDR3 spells CASSFPGRNTEAFF. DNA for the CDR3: TGTGCCAGCAGCTTCCCGGGCAGGAACACTGAAGCTTTCTTT.

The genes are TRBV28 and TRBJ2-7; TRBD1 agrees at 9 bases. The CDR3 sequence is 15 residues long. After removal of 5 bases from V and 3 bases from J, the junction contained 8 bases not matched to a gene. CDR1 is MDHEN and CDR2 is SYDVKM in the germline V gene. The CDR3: CASSVPGQGIYEQYF. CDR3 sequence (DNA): TGTGCCAGCAGTGTCCCGGGACAGGGTATCTACGAGCAGTACTTC.

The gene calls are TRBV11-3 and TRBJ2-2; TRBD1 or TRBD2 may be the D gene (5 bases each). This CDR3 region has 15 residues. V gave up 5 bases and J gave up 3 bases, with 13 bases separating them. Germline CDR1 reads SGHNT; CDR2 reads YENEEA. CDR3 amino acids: CASSRGLGDTGELFF. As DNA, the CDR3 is TGTGCCAGCAGCCGGGGTCTAGGGGACACCGGGGAGCTGTTTTTT.

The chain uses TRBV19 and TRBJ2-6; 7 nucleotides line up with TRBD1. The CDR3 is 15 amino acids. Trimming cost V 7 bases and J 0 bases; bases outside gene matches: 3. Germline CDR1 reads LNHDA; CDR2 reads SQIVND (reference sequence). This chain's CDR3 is CASTWTGSGANVLTF. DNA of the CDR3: TGTGCCAGTACTTGGACAGGCTCTGGGGCCAACGTCCTGACTTTC.

The CDR3 spells CASSPTGARDEQYF. The CDR3 coding sequence is TGTGCCAGCAGTCCGACAGGGGCAAGGGACGAGCAGTACTTC. V gene TRBV6-4 combines with J gene TRBJ2-7; 8 nucleotides match TRBD1. With 5 bases clipped from V and 5 bases from J, the junction kept 8 bases outside the gene matches. The germline V gene has CDR1 MRHNA and CDR2 SNTAGT. This CDR3 is built from 14 residues.

The CDR3 loop reads CATDRGVESTEAFF. The DNA of the CDR3 is TGTGCCACGGACAGGGGTGTGGAAAGCACTGAAGCTTTCTTT. The rearrangement joins TRBV7-9 to TRBJ1-1; 9 bases agree with TRBD1. This CDR3 is 14 amino acids long. In germline, CDR1 is SEHNR, CDR2 FQNEAQ (reference sequence). Losses at the gene ends were 10 bases for V and 4 bases for J; bases not matched to a gene: 10.

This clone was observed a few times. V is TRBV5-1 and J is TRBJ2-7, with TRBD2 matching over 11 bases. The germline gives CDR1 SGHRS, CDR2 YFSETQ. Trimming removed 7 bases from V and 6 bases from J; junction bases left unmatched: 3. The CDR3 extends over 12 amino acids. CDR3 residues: CASGLAGGEQYF. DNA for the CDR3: TGCGCCAGCGGACTAGCGGGTGGCGAGCAGTACTTC.

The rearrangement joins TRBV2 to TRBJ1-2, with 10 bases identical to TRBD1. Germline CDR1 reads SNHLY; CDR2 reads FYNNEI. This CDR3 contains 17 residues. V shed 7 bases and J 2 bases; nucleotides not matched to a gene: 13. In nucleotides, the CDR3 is TGTGCCAGCACCACGGGGAGACAGGGGGCAACAAACTATGGCTACACCTTC. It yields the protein CASTTGRQGATNYGYTF.

The CDR3 sequence is CASSVEGGDTEAFF. The DNA for the CDR3 is TGTGCCAGCAGTGTAGAAGGGGGAGACACTGAAGCTTTCTTT. The chain has TRBV2 and TRBJ1-1; a possible D gene is TRBD1 (6 bases). The CDR3 is 14 amino acids. The V gene's germline CDR1 is SNHLY and CDR2 FYNNEI. V was shortened by 4 bases and J by 3 bases, with 12 bases between the two germline ends.

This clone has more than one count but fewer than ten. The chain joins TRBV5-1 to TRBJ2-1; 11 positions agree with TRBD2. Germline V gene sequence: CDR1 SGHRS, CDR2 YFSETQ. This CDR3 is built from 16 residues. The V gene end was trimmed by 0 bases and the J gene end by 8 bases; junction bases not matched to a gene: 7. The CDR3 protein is CASSLGLAGIGYEQFF. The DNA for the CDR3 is TGCGCCAGCAGCTTGGGACTAGCGGGAATTGGGTATGAGCAGTTCTTC.

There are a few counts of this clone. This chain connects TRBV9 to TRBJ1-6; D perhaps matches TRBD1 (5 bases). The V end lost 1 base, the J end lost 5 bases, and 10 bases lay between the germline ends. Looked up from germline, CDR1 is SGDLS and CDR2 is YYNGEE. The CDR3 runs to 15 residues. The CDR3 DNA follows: TGTGCCAGCAGCGTAAGGGACGCCAATAATTCACCCCTCCACTTT. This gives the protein CASSVRDANNSPLHF.

The CDR3 is CASSKGTGDSNQPQHF. The CDR3 DNA follows: TGTGCCAGCTCCAAAGGTACGGGTGATAGCAATCAGCCCCAGCATTTT. V usage is TRBV18 and J usage is TRBJ1-5; D not resolved. The germline V and J ends were trimmed by 6 bases and 0 bases, with 15 bases remaining between them. Per germline, CDR1 KGHSH and CDR2 LQKENI. The CDR3 contains 16 residues.

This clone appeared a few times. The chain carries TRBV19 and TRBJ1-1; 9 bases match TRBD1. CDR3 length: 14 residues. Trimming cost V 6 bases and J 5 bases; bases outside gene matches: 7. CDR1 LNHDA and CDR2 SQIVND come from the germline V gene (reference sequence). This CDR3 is CASRVTGGGTEAFF. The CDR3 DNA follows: TGTGCCAGTAGGGTGACAGGGGGGGGAACTGAAGCTTTCTTT.